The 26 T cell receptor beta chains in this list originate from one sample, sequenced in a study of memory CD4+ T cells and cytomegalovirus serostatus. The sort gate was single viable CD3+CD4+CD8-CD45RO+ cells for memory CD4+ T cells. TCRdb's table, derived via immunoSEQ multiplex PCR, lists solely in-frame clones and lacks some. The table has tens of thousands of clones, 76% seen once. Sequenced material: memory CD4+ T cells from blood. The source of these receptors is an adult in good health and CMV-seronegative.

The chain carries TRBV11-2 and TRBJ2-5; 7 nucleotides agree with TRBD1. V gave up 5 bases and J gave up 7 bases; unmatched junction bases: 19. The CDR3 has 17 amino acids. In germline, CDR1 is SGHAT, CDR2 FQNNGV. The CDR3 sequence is CASSGLASAGGGGTQYF. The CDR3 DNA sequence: TGTGCCAGCAGCGGACTCGCCTCCGCAGGGGGTGGCGGGACCCAGTACTTC.

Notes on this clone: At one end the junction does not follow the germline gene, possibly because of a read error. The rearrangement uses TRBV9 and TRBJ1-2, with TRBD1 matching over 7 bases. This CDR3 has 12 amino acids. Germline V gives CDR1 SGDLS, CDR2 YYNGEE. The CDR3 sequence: CASGNPGGGDTF. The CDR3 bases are TGTGCCAGCGGGAATCCAGGGGGTGGCGACACCTTC.

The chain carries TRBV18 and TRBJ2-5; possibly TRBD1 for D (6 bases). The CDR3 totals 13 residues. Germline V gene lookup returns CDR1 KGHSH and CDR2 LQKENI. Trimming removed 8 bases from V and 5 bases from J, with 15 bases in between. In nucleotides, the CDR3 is TGTGCCAGCGGAACAGGGTCCCAGGAGACCCAGTACTTC. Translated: CASGTGSQETQYF. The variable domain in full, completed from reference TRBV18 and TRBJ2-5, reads NAGVMQNPRHLVRRRGQEARLRCSPMKGHSHVYWYRQLPEEGLKFMVYLQKENIIDESGMPKERFSAEFPKEGPSILRIQQVVRGDSAAYFCASGTGSQETQYFGPGTRLLVL.

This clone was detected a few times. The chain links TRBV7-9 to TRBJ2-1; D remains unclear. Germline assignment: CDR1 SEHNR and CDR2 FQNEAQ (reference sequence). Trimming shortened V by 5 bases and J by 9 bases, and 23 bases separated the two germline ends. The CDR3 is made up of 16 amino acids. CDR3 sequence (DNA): TGTGCCAGCAGCCAAACGACGGCGACTCTCATCCGTGAGCAGTTCTTC. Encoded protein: CASSQTTATLIREQFF.

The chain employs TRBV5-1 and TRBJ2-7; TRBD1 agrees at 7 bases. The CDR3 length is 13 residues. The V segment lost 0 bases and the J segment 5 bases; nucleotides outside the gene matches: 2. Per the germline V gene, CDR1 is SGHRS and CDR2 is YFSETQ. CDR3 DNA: TGCGCCAGCAGCTTGGGACAGGGCGACGAGCAGTACTTC. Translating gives CASSLGQGDEQYF.

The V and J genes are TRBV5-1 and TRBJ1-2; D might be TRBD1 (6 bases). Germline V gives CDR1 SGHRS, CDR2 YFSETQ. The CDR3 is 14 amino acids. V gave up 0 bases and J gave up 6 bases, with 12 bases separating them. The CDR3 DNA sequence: TGCGCCAGCAGCTTGGCAGGGGAGGCTGATGGCTACACCTTC. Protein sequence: CASSLAGEADGYTF. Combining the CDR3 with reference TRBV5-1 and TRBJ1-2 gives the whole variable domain KAGVTQTPRYLIKTRGQQVTLSCSPISGHRSVSWYQQTPGQGLQFLFEYFSETQRNKGNFPGRFSGRQFSNSRSEMNVSTLELGDSALYLCASSLAGEADGYTFGSGTRLTVV.

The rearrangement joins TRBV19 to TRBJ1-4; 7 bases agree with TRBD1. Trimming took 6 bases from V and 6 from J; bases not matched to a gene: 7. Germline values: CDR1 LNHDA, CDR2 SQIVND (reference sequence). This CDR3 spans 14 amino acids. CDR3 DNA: TGTGCCAGTAGCCCGTGGGACAGTGATGAAAAACTGTTTTTT. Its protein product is CASSPWDSDEKLFF. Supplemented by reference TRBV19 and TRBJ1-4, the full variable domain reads DGGITQSPKYLFRKEGQNVTLSCEQNLNHDAMYWYRQDPGQGLRLIYYSQIVNDFQKGDIAEGYSVSREKKESFPLTVTSAQKNPTAFYLCASSPWDSDEKLFFGSGTQLSVL.

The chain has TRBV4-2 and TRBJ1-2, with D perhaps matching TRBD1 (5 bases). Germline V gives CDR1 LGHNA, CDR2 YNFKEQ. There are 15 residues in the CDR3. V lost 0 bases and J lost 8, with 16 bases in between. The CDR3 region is CASSQDWGELGGYTF. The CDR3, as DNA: TGTGCCAGCAGCCAAGATTGGGGGGAACTGGGCGGCTACACCTTC.

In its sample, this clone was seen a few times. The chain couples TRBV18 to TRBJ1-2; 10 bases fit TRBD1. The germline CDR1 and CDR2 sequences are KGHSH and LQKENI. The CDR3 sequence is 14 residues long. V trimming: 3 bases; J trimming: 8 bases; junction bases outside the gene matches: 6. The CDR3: CASSPEGQGSGYTF. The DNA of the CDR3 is TGTGCCAGCTCACCTGAGGGACAGGGGTCCGGCTACACCTTC.

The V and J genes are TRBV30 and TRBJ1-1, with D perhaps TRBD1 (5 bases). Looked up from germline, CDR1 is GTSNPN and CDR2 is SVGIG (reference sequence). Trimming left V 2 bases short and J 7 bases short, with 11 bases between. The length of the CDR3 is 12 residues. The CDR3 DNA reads TGTGCCTGGAGTCCATCAGGGCTTGAAGCTTTCTTT. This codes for CAWSPSGLEAFF.

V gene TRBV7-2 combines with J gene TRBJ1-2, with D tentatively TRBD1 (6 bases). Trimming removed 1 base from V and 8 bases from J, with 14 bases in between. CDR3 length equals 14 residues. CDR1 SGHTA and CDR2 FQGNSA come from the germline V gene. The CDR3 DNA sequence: TGTGCCAGCAGCTTAGGACAGGTTTGGGAGGGCTACACCTTC. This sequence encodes CASSLGQVWEGYTF.

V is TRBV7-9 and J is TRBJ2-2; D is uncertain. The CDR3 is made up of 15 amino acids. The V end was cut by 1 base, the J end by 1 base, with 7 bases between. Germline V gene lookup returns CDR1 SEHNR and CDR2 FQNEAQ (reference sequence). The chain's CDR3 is CASSLDSGNTGELFF. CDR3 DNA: TGTGCCAGCAGCTTAGACTCGGGGAACACCGGGGAGCTGTTTTTT.

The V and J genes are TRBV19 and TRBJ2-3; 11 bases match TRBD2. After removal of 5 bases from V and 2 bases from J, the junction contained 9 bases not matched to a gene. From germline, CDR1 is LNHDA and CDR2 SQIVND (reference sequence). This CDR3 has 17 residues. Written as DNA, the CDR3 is TGTGCCAGTAGTCCATTGACTAGCGGGGAATTCACAGATACGCAGTATTTT. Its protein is CASSPLTSGEFTDTQYF.

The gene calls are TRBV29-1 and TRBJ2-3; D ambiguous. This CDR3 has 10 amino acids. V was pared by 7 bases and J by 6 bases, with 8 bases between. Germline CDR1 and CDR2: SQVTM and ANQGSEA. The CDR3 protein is CSARFDTQYF. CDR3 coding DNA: TGCAGCGCGAGGTTTGATACGCAGTATTTT.

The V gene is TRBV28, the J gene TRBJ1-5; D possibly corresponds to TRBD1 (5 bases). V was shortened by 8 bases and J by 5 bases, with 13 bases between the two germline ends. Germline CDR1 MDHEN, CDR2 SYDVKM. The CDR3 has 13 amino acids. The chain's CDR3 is CASRQGGDQPQHF. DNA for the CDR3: TGTGCCAGCCGGCAGGGCGGGGATCAGCCCCAGCATTTT.

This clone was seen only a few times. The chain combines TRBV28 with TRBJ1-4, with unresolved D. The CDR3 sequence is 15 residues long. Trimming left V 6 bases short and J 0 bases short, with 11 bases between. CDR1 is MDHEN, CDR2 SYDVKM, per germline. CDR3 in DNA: TGTGCCAGCAGACCTGGTAGGGCAACTAATGAAAAACTGTTTTTT. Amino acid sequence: CASRPGRATNEKLFF.

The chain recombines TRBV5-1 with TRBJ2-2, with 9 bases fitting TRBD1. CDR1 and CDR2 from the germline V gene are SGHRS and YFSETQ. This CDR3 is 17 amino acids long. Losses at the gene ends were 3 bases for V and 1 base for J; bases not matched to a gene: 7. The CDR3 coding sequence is TGCGCCAGCAGCTCGACCCCGGGACAGGGGAACACCGGGGAGCTGTTTTTT. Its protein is CASSSTPGQGNTGELFF.

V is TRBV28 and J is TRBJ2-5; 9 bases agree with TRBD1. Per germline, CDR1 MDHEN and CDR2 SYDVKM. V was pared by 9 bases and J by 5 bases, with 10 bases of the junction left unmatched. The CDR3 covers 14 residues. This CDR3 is CASSTRQGGETQYF. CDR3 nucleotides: TGTGCCAGTTCGACTAGACAGGGGGGCGAGACCCAGTACTTC. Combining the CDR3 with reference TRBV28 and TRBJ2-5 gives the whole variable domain DVKVTQSSRYLVKRTGEKVFLECVQDMDHENMFWYRQDPGLGLRLIYFSYDVKMKEKGDIPEGYSVSREKKERFSLILESASTNQTSMYLCASSTRQGGETQYFGPGTRLLVL.

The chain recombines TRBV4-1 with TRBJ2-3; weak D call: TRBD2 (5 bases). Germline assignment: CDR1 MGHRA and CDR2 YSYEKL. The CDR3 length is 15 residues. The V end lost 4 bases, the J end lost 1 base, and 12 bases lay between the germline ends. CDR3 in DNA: TGCGCCAGCAGCCCCGACTCCGGGGGCACAGATACGCAGTATTTT. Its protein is CASSPDSGGTDTQYF.

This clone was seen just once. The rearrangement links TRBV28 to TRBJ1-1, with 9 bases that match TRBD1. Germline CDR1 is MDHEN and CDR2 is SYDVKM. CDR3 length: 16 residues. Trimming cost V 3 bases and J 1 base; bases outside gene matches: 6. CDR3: CASSFGLGQGNTEAFF. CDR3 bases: TGTGCCAGCAGTTTCGGCCTGGGACAGGGGAACACTGAAGCTTTCTTT. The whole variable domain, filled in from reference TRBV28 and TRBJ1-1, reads DVKVTQSSRYLVKRTGEKVFLECVQDMDHENMFWYRQDPGLGLRLIYFSYDVKMKEKGDIPEGYSVSREKKERFSLILESASTNQTSMYLCASSFGLGQGNTEAFFGQGTRLTVV.

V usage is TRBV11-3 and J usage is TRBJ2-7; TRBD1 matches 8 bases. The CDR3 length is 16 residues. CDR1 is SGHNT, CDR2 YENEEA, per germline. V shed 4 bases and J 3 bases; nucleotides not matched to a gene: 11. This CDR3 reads CASSSRGQGSFYEQYF. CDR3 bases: TGTGCCAGCAGCTCACGCGGACAGGGAAGCTTCTACGAGCAGTACTTC.

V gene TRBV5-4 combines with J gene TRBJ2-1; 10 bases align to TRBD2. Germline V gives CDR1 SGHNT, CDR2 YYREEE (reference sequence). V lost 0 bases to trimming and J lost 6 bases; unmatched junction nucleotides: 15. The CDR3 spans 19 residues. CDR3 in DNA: TGTGCCAGCAGCTTGGCCCGTTACCTTCTAGCGGGGGAGACCAATGAGCAGTTCTTC. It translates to CASSLARYLLAGETNEQFF.

CDR3 in amino acids: CASSRYRISRDTEAFF. Written as DNA, the CDR3 is TGCGCCAGCAGCCGTTACAGGATCTCGAGGGACACTGAAGCTTTCTTT. This chain joins TRBV5-1 and TRBJ1-1, with D perhaps TRBD1 (5 bases). CDR1 SGHRS and CDR2 YFSETQ come from the germline V gene. The length of the CDR3 is 16 residues. The germline V and J ends were trimmed by 4 bases and 3 bases, with 19 bases remaining between them.

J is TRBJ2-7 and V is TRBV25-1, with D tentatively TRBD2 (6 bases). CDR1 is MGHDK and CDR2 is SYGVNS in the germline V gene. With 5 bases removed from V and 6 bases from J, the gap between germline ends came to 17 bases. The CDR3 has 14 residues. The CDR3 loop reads CASSPHMGGAEQYF. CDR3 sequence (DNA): TGTGCCAGCAGTCCCCACATGGGGGGTGCCGAGCAGTACTTC.

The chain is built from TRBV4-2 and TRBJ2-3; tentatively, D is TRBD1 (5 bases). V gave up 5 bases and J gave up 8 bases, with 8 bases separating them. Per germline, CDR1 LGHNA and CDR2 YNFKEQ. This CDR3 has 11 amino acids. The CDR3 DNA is TGTGCCAGCAGCGGGGCGAGTACGCAGTATTTT. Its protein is CASSGASTQYF.

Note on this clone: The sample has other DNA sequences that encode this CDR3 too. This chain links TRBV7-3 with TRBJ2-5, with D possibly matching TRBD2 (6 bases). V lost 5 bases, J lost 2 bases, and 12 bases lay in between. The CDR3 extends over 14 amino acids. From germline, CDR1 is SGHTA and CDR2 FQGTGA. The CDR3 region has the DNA TGTGCCAGCAGCCCCACGGGACTTCAAGAGACCCAGTACTTC. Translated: CASSPTGLQETQYF.